These 20 T cell receptor beta chains were all obtained from the same sample, sequenced in a study of CD4 T cells in relation to SARS-CoV-2 and coronaviruses. No antigens are known for them. Data came from immunoSEQ multiplex PCR; TCRdb stores just in-frame clones and leaves some out. The sample includes about 37,000 clones, less than 85% seen only once; the top ten take 3.5% to 5.5%. Specimen: naive CD4+ T cells from PBMCs, cultured in vitro. Subset indicated: naive CD4+ T cells isolated by negative enrichment. All receptors come from an adult with COVID-19.

The V and J genes are TRBV5-1 and TRBJ2-7, with 12 bases identical to TRBD2. Looked up from germline, CDR1 is SGHRS and CDR2 is YFSETQ. The V gene end was trimmed by 6 bases and the J gene end by 4 bases; junction bases not matched to a gene: 5. CDR3 length equals 14 residues. The CDR3 sequence: CASTTTSGSYEQYF. Here the CDR3 DNA reads TGCGCCAGCACCACGACTAGCGGGAGTTACGAGCAGTACTTC.

V gene TRBV6-5 combines with J gene TRBJ2-5; 7 bases are shared with TRBD1. Germline trimming cut 6 bases from V and 1 base from J; bases unmatched to any gene: 5. The CDR3 length is 14 residues. In germline, CDR1 is MNHEY, CDR2 SVGAGI. This CDR3 reads CASRPGTAQETQYF. DNA of the CDR3: TGTGCCAGCAGACCCGGGACAGCCCAAGAGACCCAGTACTTC.

This clone was counted only a few times. The DNA for the CDR3 is TGTGCCAGCAGCTCTCATCCCTTCTACGAGCAGTACTTC. Translated, it gives CASSSHPFYEQYF. This chain joins TRBV5-4 and TRBJ2-7, with unresolved D. Germline values: CDR1 SGHNT, CDR2 YYREEE (reference sequence). V was trimmed by 3 bases and J by 3 bases, leaving 10 bases between them. This CDR3 is 13 amino acids long. Full variable domain (outside the CDR3, taken from reference TRBV5-4 and TRBJ2-7): ETGVTQSPTHLIKTRGQQVTLRCSSQSGHNTVSWYQQALGQGPQFIFQYYREEENGRGNFPPRFSGLQFPNYSSELNVNALELDDSALYLCASSSHPFYEQYFGPGTRLTVT.

This sequence joins TRBV5-6 and TRBJ2-7, with 7 bases fitting TRBD2. This CDR3 is built from 15 residues. After removal of 0 bases from V and 2 bases from J, the junction contained 5 bases not matched to a gene. CDR1 is SGHDT and CDR2 is YYEEEE in the germline V gene. DNA for the CDR3: TGTGCCAGCAGCTTGGAGCGGGGTCCCGCCTACGAGCAGTACTTC. It translates to CASSLERGPAYEQYF.

V gene TRBV4-1 combines with J gene TRBJ1-1; D remains ambiguous. Germline CDR1 and CDR2: MGHRA and YSYEKL. CDR3 length: 15 residues. V gave up 7 bases and J gave up 10 bases, with 25 bases separating them. CDR3 protein: CASTPEPGPYWPAFF. In DNA, the CDR3 is TGCGCCAGCACCCCAGAACCGGGCCCTTATTGGCCAGCTTTCTTT.

The V and J genes are TRBV25-1 and TRBJ2-7; the D gene is possibly TRBD2 (6 bases). CDR1 MGHDK and CDR2 SYGVNS come from the germline V gene. The length of the CDR3 is 15 residues. Trimming left V 6 bases short and J 4 bases short, with 19 bases between. Here the CDR3 DNA reads TGTGCCAGCAGAGAGGGCGGGGCCAGCGGGTACGAGCAGTACTTC. It is translated as CASREGGASGYEQYF.

The V gene is TRBV5-4, the J gene TRBJ2-2, with 8 bases lining up with TRBD2. V shed 0 bases, J shed 0 bases, and the junction held 7 bases outside the gene matches. The CDR3 runs to 18 residues. The V gene's germline CDR1 is SGHNT and CDR2 YYREEE (reference sequence). CDR3 sequence (DNA): TGTGCCAGCAGCTTGGGTGTGACTAGCGAACCGAACACCGGGGAGCTGTTTTTT. This translates into CASSLGVTSEPNTGELFF.

CDR3 nucleotide sequence: TGTGCCAGCAGTCTTGGACAGGGAGGCTATGGCTACACCTTC. This encodes CASSLGQGGYGYTF. The chain carries TRBV28 and TRBJ1-2; 8 positions agree with TRBD1. The CDR3 loop spans 14 amino acids. The V and J ends lost 5 bases and 4 bases, in that order; junction bases with no gene match: 6. Germline CDR1 is MDHEN and CDR2 is SYDVKM.

This sequence joins TRBV3-1 (or the pseudogene TRBV3-2) and TRBJ2-3; 13 bases map to TRBD2. The germline V gene has CDR1 LGHDT and CDR2 YNNKEL (reference sequence). With 2 bases clipped from V and 4 bases from J, the junction kept 6 bases outside the gene matches. This CDR3 region has 17 residues. The DNA of the CDR3 is TGTGCCAGCAGCCAACAAGGGACTAGCGGGGCCCCAGATACGCAGTATTTT. Translation gives CASSQQGTSGAPDTQYF.

Only a few counts were recorded for this clone. The J gene is TRBJ1-2, the V gene TRBV21-1. TRBV21-1 is tagged as a pseudogene. This CDR3 comprises 17 residues. CDR3 in amino acids: CASSNERSPIANYGYTF. CDR3 DNA: TGTGCCAGCAGCAATGAGAGGTCACCGATAGCGAACTATGGCTACACCTTC.

The rearrangement links TRBV4-1 to TRBJ2-1, with 8 nucleotides matching TRBD2. Germline V gene sequence: CDR1 MGHRA, CDR2 YSYEKL. CDR3 length: 17 residues. The V gene end was trimmed by 2 bases and the J gene end by 6 bases; junction bases not matched to a gene: 12. CDR3: CASSQPTSGSLLNEQFF. The DNA for the CDR3 is TGCGCCAGCAGCCAACCGACCAGCGGGAGCCTCCTCAATGAGCAGTTCTTC.

This clone appeared a few times. The rearrangement links TRBV16 to TRBJ2-6; D uncertain. V lost 4 bases and J lost 1, with 2 bases in between. CDR1 KGHSY and CDR2 FQNENV come from the germline V gene. The CDR3 runs 13 residues. Written as DNA, the CDR3 is TGTGCCAGCAGCCTTTCTGGGGCCAACGTCCTGACTTTC. This sequence encodes CASSLSGANVLTF.

The chain employs TRBV20-1 and TRBJ2-7; D perhaps matches TRBD1 (6 bases). The length of the CDR3 is 11 residues. V shed 5 bases and J shed 10 bases, with 15 bases lying between them. CDR1 is DFQATT and CDR2 is SNEGSKA in the germline V gene (reference sequence). CDR3 coding DNA: TGCAGTGCTGGGATGGACAGCAGACAGTACTTC. As protein: CSAGMDSRQYF.

The rearrangement uses TRBV6-5 and TRBJ2-3; TRBD1 might be the D (5 bases). With 10 bases removed from V and 2 bases from J, the gap between germline ends came to 19 bases. The CDR3 is 15 amino acids. Germline V CDR1 and CDR2: MNHEY, SVGAGI. The CDR3 sequence is CATTPDRLATDTQYF. Here the CDR3 DNA reads TGTGCCACTACGCCCGACAGACTTGCCACAGATACGCAGTATTTT.

Details on this clone: At one end the junction does not follow the germline gene, possibly because of a read error. The chain carries TRBV7-7 and TRBJ1-1, with no clear D. Germline lookup yields CDR1 SSHAT and CDR2 FNYEAQ (reference sequence). The CDR3 spans 13 residues. CDR3 DNA: TGTGCTAGCAGCTTAACCAGTAGCACTGAAGCTTTCTTT. Translating gives CASSLTSSTEAFF. The full variable domain, completed using reference TRBV7-7 and TRBJ1-1, is GAGVSQSPRYKVTKRGQDVTLRCDPISSHATLYWYQQALGQGPEFLTYFNYEAQPDKSGLPSDRFSAERPEGSISTLTIQRTEQRDSAMYRCASSLTSSTEAFFGQGTRLTVV.

The chain joins TRBV9 to TRBJ2-1; tentatively, D is TRBD1 or TRBD2 (5 bases each). Germline CDR1 and CDR2: SGDLS and YYNGEE. This CDR3 comprises 16 residues. V lost 0 bases and J 4 bases, leaving 14 bases between the germline ends. Written as DNA, the CDR3 is TGTGCCAGCAGCGTAGCTGGGGGAGACGGTTACAATGAGCAGTTCTTC. Protein sequence: CASSVAGGDGYNEQFF.

V usage is TRBV9 and J usage is TRBJ2-3; possibly TRBD2 for D (6 bases). Germline V gene lookup returns CDR1 SGDLS and CDR2 YYNGEE. The V end lost 4 bases, the J end lost 1 base, and 19 bases lay between the germline ends. The CDR3 sequence is 17 residues long. CDR3 protein: CASSPNPWGGGTDTQYF. The CDR3, as DNA: TGTGCCAGCAGCCCGAACCCTTGGGGAGGTGGCACAGATACGCAGTATTTT.

This chain links TRBV2 with TRBJ1-2, with D possibly being TRBD1 (6 bases). V gave up 2 bases and J gave up 5 bases, with 6 bases separating them. CDR1 and CDR2 from the germline V gene are SNHLY and FYNNEI. This CDR3 is built from 12 residues. The CDR3: CASSEQGYGYTF. In nucleotides, the CDR3 is TGTGCCAGCAGTGAACAGGGGTATGGCTACACCTTC. Filled out from reference TRBV2 and TRBJ1-2, the complete variable domain reads EPEVTQTPSHQVTQMGQEVILRCVPISNHLYFYWYRQILGQKVEFLVSFYNNEISEKSEIFDDQFSVERPDGSNFTLKIRSTKLEDSAMYFCASSEQGYGYTFGSGTRLTVV.

This chain connects TRBV11-3 to TRBJ2-1, with D perhaps TRBD1 (6 bases). The V gene lost 2 bases and the J gene lost 7 bases, with 18 bases spanning the gap. CDR3 length equals 16 residues. Per germline, CDR1 SGHNT and CDR2 YENEEA. CDR3 nucleotide sequence: TGTGCCAGCAGCTTACTCGGGACACTCCGGCGGAATGAGCAGTTCTTC. Translated: CASSLLGTLRRNEQFF.

This clone was found once. V gene TRBV6-5 combines with J gene TRBJ1-5; 8 bases are a match to TRBD1. The CDR3 consists of 13 residues. With 6 bases clipped from V and 4 bases from J, the junction kept 2 bases outside the gene matches. Germline V lookup: CDR1 MNHEY, CDR2 SVGAGI. CDR3 residues: CASRRTGNQPQHF. In DNA form, the CDR3 reads TGTGCCAGCAGACGGACAGGGAATCAGCCCCAGCATTTT.